This T cell receptor beta chain was sequenced in a study of CD8 T cells in Susac syndrome. RNA totalling 0.5 to 1 ug underwent reverse transcription with random hexamers. TCRdb used MiXCR to reprocess the immunoSEQ multiplex PCR reads, holding one entry per CDR3 protein. This sample has more than 200,000 distinct CDR3 sequences, with around 93% found just once. V trimming: 5 bases; J trimming: 3 bases; junction bases outside the gene matches: 9. This CDR3 region has 16 residues. Germline CDR1 reads SNHLY; CDR2 reads FYNNEI. The rearrangement uses TRBV2 and TRBJ2-2; 7 positions agree with TRBD2. The sample taken for sequencing was CD4+ T cells from PBMCs. The TCR comes from a human donor with multiple sclerosis. The CDR3 is CASSRGGALDTGELFF. The CDR3 DNA follows: TGTGCCAGCAGTCGGGGAGGGGCGCTTGACACCGGGGAGCTGTTTTTT.